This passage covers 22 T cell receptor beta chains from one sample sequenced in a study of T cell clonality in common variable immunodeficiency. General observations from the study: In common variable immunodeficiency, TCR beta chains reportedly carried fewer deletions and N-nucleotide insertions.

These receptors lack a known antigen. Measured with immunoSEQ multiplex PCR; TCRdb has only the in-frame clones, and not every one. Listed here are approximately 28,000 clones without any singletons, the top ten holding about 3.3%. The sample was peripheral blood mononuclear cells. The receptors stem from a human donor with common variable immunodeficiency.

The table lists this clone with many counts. CDR3 DNA, as far as it was read: TGTGCCATCAGTGAGTTTGGCAGGGGAGCGTCTCGGATAGGA. It encodes CAISEFGRGASRIG. The whole CDR3 reads CAISEFGRGASRIGAFF. The rearrangement links TRBV10-3 to TRBJ1-1, with a possible D match to TRBD1 (6 bases). With the read ending 3 residues before the CDR3 end, the germline J gene is used to fill in that end. Germline V gene data show CDR1 as ENHRY and CDR2 as SYGVKD. The CDR3 loop spans 17 amino acids.

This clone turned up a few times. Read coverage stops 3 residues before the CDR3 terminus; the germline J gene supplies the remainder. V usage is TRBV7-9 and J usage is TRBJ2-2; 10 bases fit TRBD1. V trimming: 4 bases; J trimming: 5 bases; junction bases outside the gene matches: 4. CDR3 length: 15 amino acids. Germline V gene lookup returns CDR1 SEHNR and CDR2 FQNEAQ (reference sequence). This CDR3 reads CASSSDRGQTGELFF. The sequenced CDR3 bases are TGTGCCAGCAGCTCTGACAGGGGGCAAACCGGGGAG.

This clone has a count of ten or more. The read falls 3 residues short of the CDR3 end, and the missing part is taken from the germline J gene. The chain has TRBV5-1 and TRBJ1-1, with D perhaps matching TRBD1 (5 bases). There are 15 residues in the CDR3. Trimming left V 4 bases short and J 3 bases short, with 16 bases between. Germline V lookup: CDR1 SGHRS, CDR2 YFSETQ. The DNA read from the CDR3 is TGCGCCAGCAGCGGACGGTGGGGGGGGGACACTGAA. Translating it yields CASSGRWGGDTE. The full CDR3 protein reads CASSGRWGGDTEAFF.

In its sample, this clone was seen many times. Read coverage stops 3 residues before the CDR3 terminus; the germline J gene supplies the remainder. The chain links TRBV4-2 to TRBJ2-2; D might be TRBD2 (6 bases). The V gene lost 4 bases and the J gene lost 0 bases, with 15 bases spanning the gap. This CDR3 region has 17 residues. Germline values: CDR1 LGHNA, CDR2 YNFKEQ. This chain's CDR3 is CASSPGLSTTNTGELFF. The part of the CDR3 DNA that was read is TGTGCCAGCAGCCCGGGACTGAGTACAACGAACACCGGGGAG.

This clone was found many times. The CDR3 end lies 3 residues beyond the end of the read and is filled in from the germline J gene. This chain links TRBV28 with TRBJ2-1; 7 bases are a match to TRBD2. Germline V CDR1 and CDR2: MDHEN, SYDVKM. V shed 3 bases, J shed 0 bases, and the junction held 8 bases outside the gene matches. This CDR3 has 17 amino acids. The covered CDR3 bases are TGTGCCAGCAGTTTTGTGGGTCTAGCGGACTCCTACAATGAG. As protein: CASSFVGLADSYNE. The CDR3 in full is CASSFVGLADSYNEQFF.

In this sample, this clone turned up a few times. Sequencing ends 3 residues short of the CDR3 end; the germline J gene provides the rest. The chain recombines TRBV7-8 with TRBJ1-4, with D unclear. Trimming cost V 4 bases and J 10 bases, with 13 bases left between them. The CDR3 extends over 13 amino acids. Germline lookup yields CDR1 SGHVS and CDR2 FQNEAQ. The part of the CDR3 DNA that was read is TGTGCCAGCAGCTACGCGGGCACCGTAAAA. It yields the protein CASSYAGTVK. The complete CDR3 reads CASSYAGTVKLFF.

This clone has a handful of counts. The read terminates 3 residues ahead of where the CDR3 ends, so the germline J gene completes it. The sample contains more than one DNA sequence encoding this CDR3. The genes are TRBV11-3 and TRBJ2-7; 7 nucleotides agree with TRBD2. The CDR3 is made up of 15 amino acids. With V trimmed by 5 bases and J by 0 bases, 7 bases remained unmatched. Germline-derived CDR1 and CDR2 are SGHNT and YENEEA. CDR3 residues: CASSLSGGGSYEQYF. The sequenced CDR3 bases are TGTGCCAGCAGCCTCTCGGGCGGGGGCTCCTACGAG. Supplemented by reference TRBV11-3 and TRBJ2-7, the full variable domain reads EAGVVQSPRYKIIEKKQPVAFWCNPISGHNTLYWYLQNLGQGPELLIRYENEEAVDDSQLPKDRFSAERLKGVDSTLKIQPAELGDSAVYLCASSLSGGGSYEQYFGPGTRLTVT.

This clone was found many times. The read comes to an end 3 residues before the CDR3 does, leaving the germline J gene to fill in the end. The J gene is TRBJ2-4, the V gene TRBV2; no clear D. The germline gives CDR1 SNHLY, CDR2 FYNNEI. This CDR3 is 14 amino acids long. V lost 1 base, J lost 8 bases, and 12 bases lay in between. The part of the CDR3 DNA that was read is TGTGCCAGCAGTGAAGGCCGATCCCCAGACATT. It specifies CASSEGRSPDI. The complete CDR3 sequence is CASSEGRSPDIQYF.

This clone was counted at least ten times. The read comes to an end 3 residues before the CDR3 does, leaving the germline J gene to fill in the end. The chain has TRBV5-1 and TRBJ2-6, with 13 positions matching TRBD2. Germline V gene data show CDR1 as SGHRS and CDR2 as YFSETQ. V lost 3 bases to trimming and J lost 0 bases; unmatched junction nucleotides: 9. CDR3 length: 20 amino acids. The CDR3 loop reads CASSSYGLAGVLSGANVLTF. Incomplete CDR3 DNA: TGCGCCAGCAGCTCCTATGGACTAGCGGGAGTCCTCTCTGGGGCCAACGTC.

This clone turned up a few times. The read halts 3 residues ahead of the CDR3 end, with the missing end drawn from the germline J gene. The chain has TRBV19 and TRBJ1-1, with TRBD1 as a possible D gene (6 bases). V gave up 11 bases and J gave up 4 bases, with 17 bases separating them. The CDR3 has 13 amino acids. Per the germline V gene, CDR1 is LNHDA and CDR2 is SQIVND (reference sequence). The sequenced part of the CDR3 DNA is TGTGCCGCGAAACAGGGTTGGAGCACTGAA. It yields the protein CAAKQGWSTE. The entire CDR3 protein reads CAAKQGWSTEAFF.

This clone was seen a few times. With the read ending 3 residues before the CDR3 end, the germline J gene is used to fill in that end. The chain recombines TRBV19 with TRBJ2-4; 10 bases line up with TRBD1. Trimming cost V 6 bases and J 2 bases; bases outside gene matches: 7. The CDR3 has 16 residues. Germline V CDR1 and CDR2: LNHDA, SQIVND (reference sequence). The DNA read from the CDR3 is TGTGCCAGTAGCCTGACAGGGGGCGCGACCAAAAACATT. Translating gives CASSLTGGATKNI. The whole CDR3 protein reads CASSLTGGATKNIQYF.

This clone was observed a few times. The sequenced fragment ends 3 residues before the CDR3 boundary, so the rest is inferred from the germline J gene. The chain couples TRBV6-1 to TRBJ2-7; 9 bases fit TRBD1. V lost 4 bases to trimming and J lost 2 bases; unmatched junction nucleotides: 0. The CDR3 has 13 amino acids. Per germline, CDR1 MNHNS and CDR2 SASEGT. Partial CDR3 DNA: TGTGCCAGCAGTGGGGACAGGGCCTACGAG. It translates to CASSGDRAYE. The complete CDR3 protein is CASSGDRAYEQYF.

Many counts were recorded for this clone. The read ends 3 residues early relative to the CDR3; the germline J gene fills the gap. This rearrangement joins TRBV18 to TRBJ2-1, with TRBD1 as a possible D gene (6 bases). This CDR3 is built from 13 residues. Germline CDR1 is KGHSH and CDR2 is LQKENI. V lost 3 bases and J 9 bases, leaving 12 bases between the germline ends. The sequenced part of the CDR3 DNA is TGTGCCAGCTCACCCCAGGGGTATACTGAG. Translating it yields CASSPQGYTE. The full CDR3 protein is CASSPQGYTEQFF.

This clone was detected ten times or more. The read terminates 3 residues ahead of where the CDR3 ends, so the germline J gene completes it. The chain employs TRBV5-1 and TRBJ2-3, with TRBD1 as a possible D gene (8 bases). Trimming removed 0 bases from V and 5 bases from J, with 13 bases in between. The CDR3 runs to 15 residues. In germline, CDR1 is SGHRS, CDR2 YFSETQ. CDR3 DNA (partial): TGCGCCAGCAGCTTGGGGAACAGGGGGGGAGATACG. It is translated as CASSLGNRGGDT. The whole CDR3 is CASSLGNRGGDTQYF.

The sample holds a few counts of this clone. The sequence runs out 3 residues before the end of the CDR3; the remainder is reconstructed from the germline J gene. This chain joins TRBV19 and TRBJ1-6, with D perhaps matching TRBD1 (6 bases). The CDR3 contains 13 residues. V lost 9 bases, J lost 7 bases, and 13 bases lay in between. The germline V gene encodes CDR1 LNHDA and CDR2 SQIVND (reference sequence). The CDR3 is CASQQGANSPLHF. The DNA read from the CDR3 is TGTGCCAGCCAACAGGGCGCCAATTCACCC. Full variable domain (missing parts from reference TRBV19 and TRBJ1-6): DGGITQSPKYLFRKEGQNVTLSCEQNLNHDAMYWYRQDPGQGLRLIYYSQIVNDFQKGDIAEGYSVSREKKESFPLTVTSAQKNPTAFYLCASQQGANSPLHFGNGTRLTVT.

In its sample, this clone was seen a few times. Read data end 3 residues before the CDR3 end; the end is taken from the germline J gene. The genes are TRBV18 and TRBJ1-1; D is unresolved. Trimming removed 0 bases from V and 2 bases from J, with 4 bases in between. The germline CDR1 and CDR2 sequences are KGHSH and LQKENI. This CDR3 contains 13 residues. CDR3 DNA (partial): TGTGCCAGCTCACCACCTGGCAACACTGAA. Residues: CASSPPGNTE. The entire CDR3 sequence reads CASSPPGNTEAFF.

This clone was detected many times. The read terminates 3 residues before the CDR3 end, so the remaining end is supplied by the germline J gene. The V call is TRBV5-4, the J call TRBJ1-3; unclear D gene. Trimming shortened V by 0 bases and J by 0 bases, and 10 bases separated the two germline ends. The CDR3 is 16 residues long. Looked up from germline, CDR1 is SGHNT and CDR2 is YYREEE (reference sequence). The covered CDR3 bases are TGTGCCAGCAGCTTGGGATCAGGTGGCTCTGGAAACACC. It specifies CASSLGSGGSGNT. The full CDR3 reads CASSLGSGGSGNTIYF. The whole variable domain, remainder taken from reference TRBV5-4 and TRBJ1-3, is ETGVTQSPTHLIKTRGQQVTLRCSSQSGHNTVSWYQQALGQGPQFIFQYYREEENGRGNFPPRFSGLQFPNYSSELNVNALELDDSALYLCASSLGSGGSGNTIYFGEGSWLTVV.

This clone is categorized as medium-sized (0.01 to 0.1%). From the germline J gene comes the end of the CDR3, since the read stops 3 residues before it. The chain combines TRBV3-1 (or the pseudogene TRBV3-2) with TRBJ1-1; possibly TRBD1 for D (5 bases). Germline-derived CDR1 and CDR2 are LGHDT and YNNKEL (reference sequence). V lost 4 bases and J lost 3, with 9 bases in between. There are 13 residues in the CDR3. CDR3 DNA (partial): TGTGCCAGCAGCCCTTCACAGGACACTGAA. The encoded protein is CASSPSQDTE. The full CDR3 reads CASSPSQDTEAFF.

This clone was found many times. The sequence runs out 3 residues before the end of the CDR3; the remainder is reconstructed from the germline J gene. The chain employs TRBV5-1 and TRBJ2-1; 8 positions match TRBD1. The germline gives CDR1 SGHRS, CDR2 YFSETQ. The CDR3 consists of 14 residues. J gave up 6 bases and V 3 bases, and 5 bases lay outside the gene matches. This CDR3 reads CASSSDRELNEQFF. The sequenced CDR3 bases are TGCGCCAGCAGCTCGGACAGGGAGCTCAATGAG. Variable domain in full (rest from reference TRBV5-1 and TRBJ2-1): KAGVTQTPRYLIKTRGQQVTLSCSPISGHRSVSWYQQTPGQGLQFLFEYFSETQRNKGNFPGRFSGRQFSNSRSEMNVSTLELGDSALYLCASSSDRELNEQFFGPGTRLTVL.

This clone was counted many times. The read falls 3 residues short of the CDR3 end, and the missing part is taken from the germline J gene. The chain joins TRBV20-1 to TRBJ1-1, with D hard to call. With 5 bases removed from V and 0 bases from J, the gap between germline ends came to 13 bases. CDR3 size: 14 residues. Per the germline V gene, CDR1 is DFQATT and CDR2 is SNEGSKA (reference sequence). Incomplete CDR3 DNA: TGCAGTGCTCCTAAGCCGACTCTGAACACTGAA. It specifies CSAPKPTLNTE. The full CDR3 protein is CSAPKPTLNTEAFF.

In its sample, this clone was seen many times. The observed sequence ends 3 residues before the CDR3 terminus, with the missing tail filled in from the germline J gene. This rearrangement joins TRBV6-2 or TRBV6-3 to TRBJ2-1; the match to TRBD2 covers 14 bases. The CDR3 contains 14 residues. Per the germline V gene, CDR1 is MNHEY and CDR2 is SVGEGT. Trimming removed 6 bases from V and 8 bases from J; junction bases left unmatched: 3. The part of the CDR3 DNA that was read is TGTGCCAGCAGGAGACTAGCGGGAGGGCATGAG. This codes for CASRRLAGGHE. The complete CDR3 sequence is CASRRLAGGHEQFF.

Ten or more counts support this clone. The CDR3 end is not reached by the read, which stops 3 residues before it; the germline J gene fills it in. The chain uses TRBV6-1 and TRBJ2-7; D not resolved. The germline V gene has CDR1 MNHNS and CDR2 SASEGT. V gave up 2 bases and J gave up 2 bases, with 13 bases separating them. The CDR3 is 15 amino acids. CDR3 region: CASSELALSTYEQYF. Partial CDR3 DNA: TGTGCCAGCAGTGAATTAGCCTTATCAACCTACGAG.